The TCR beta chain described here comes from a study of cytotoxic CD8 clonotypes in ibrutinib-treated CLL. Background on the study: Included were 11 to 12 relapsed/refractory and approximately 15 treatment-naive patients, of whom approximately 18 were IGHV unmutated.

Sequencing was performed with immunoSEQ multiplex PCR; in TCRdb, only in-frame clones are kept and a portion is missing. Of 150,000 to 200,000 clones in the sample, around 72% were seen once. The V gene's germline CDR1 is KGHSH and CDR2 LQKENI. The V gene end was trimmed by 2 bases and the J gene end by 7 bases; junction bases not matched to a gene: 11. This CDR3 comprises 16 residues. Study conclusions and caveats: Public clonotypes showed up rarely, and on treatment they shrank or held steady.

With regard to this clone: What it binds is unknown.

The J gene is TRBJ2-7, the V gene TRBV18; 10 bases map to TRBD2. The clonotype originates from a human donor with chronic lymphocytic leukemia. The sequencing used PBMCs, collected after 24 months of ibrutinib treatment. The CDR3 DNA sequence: TGTGCCAGCTCACCAGGGCTAGCGGGAGCCTTTGGGGAGCAGTACTTC. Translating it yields CASSPGLAGAFGEQYF.